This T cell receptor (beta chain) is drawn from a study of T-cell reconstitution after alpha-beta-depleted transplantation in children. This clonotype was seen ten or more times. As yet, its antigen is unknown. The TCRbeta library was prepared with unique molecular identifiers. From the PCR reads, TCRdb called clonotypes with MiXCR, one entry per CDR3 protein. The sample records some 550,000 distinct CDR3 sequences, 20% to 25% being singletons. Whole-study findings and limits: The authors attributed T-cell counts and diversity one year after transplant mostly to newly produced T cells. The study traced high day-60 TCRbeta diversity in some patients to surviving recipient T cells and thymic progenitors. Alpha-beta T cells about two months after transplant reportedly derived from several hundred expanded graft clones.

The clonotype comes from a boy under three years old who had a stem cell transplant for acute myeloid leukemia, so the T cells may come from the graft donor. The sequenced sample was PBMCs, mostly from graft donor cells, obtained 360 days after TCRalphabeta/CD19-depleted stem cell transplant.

CDR3 in amino acids: CASSLDEAWGSNGELFF. CDR3 bases: TGTGCCAGCAGCTTAGATGAGGCCTGGGGGAGCAACGGGGAGCTGTTTTTT. The V call is TRBV7-8, the J call TRBJ2-2, with D perhaps assigned TRBD1 or TRBD2 (5 bases each). Germline V lookup: CDR1 SGHVS, CDR2 FQNEAQ. The V end was cut by 1 base, the J end by 7 bases, with 19 bases between. The CDR3 covers 17 residues.